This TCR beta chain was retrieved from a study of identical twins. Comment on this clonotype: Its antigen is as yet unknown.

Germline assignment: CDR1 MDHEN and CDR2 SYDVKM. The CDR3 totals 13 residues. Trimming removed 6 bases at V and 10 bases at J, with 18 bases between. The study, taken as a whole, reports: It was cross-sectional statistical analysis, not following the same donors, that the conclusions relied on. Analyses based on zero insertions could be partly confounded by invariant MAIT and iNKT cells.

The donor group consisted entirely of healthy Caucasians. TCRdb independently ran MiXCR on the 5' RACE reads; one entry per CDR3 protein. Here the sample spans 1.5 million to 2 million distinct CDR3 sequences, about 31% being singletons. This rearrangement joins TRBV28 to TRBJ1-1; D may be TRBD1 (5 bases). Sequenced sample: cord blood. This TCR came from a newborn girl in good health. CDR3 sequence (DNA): TGTGCCAGCAGCCCAGACAGTGGGGGTTCAGCTTTCTTT. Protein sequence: CASSPDSGGSAFF.